This T cell receptor beta chain stems from a study of shared clonotypes between healthy human individuals. Study-wide context: CD8 memory received one plate per donor, CD8 naive two, CD4 memory three and CD4 naive three.

Those who donated, Caucasian adults without exception, all lived in Nashville, Tennessee. CD45RA+ naive and CD45RA-negative memory subsets were separated from CD4+ cells. Assay used: immunoSEQ multiplex PCR; TCRdb lists only in-frame clones, some missing. The sample has 2.3 million or so clones; 85% to 95% are singletons. The sample holds one count of this clone. Germline-derived CDR1 and CDR2 are MNHEY and SVGAGI. The V and J ends lost 6 bases and 8 bases, in that order; junction bases with no gene match: 8. The length of the CDR3 is 15 residues. This chain joins TRBV6-5 and TRBJ2-1, with 12 bases that match TRBD2. The sequence derives from a man younger than 35 in good health. Some clones in this sample may be carry-over from other donors' samples. What was sequenced was naive CD4+ T cells from PBMCs. Subset: CD45RA+ positively selected. The CDR3 nucleotides read TGTGCCAGCAGCTTGACTAGCGGGAGTATCTATGAGCAGTTCTTC. Translating it yields CASSLTSGSIYEQFF.